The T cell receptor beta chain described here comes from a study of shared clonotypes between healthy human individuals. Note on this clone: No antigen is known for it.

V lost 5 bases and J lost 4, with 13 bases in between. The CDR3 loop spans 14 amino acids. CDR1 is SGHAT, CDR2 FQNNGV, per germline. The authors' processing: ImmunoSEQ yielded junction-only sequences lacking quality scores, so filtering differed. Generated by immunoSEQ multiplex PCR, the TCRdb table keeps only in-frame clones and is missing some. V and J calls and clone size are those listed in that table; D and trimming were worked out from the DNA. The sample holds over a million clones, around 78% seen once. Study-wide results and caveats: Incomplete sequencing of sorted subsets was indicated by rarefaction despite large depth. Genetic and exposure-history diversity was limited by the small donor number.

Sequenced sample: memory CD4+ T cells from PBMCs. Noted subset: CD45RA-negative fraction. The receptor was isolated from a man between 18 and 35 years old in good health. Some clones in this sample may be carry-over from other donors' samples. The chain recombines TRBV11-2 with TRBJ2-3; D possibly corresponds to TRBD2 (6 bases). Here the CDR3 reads CASSRRARSDTQYF. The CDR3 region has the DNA TGTGCCAGCAGCCGGAGGGCGAGGTCAGATACGCAGTATTTT. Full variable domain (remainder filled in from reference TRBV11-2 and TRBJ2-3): EAGVAQSPRYKIIEKRQSVAFWCNPISGHATLYWYQQILGQGPKLLIQFQNNGVVDDSQLPKDRFSAERLKGVDSTLKIQPAKLEDSAVYLCASSRRARSDTQYFGPGTRLTVL.